Detailed here is one T cell receptor (beta chain). The antigen is not known. The entry originates in a study of beta chain features in type 1 diabetes. The authors reverse transcribed all of the isolated RNA, so sequencing captured expressed TCRB transcripts. The table came from immunoSEQ multiplex PCR; TCRdb's copy has only in-frame clones and leaves some out. The repertoire holds 200,000 to 300,000 clones, with roughly 22% as singletons. The study, taken as a whole, reports: Insertions at VDJ junctions were less frequent in type 1 diabetes patients. These patients also deleted more nucleotides at the same junctions. In all four CD4+ subsets, TCRB CDR3 length was significantly, moderately reduced in type 1 diabetes.

Trimming removed 3 bases from V and 4 bases from J, with 10 bases in between. This CDR3 has 13 residues. CDR1 is GTSNPN, CDR2 SVGIG, per germline (reference sequence). V usage is TRBV30 and J usage is TRBJ2-1; a possible D gene is TRBD2 (5 bases). Sequencing used naive CD4+ T cells from blood. The sequence was collected from a middle-aged woman with type 1 diabetes. CDR3 coding DNA: TGTGCCTGGAGCGGTGACTATTACAATGAGCAGTTCTTC. Protein product: CAWSGDYYNEQFF.